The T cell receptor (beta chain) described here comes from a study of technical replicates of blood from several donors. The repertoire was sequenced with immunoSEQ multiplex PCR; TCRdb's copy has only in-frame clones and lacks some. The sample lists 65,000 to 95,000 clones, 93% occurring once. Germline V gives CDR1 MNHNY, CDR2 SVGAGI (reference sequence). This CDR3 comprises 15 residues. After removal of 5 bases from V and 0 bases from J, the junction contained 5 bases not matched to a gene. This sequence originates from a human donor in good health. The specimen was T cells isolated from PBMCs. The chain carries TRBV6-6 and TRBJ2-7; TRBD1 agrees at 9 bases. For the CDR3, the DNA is TGTGCCAGCAGTATTGGGACAGGGTCCTCCTACGAGCAGTACTTC. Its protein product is CASSIGTGSSYEQYF.